This TCR beta chain was observed in a study of metastatic and nonmetastatic thyroid tumors. About the study: Repertoires from blood and tumor or nodule tissue of malignant and benign thyroid patients were compared. Study-wide findings and caveats: Across blood and tumor, TCR beta diversity in malignant thyroid tumors was reportedly significantly higher than in benign nodules.

This clone was picked up many times. The target antigen is unknown. This same CDR3 is encoded by further DNA sequences in the sample. The germline V and J ends were trimmed by 3 bases and 4 bases, with 11 bases remaining between them. CDR3 length equals 14 residues. CDR1 and CDR2 (germline): SGHVS, FQNEAQ. TCRdb re-analyzed the PCR reads through MiXCR. The sample includes 72,000 or so clones, 18% of them seen just once. There were no patients who had received any treatment before thyroid surgery. The chain joins TRBV7-8 to TRBJ2-3; weak D call: TRBD1 (6 bases). The sequenced material came from blood. The source is a female donor with papillary thyroid cancer or a benign thyroid nodule (not recorded which). Some clones in this sample may be carry-over from other donors' samples. The CDR3 here is CASSLIRGADTQYF. CDR3 bases: TGTGCCAGCAGCTTGATCAGGGGTGCAGATACGCAGTATTTT.